The T cell receptor beta chain described here comes from a study of cytomegalovirus exposure and HLA in healthy donors. Whole-study findings and limits: Earlier results showed most TCR beta V segments being productive about 90% or about 30% of the time.

The CDR3 totals 16 residues. Germline loops: CDR1 MNHEY, CDR2 SMNVEV (reference sequence). V shed 2 bases and J shed 4 bases, with 15 bases lying between them. Notes on this clone: Its specificity is unknown.

Primers: 60 Vbeta forward and 13 Jbeta reverse. In the original processing: Later, an analysis found around 80 million unique TCR beta chains, and around 12 million of these were shared. Sequenced by immunoSEQ multiplex PCR; TCRdb stores in-frame clones only, minus some. Clone size and V and J calls were adopted from that table, with D and trimming inferred from the DNA. The sample holds 150,000 to 200,000 clones, roughly 70% seen once. Sequenced sample: PBMCs. The source of this sequence is a man aged 25-45 years in good health and CMV-seropositive. The chain recombines TRBV27 with TRBJ1-5; the D is unclear. The CDR3 protein is CASSLQGNSRNQPQHF. CDR3 coding DNA: TGTGCCAGCAGTTTACAAGGTAACAGCAGAAATCAGCCCCAGCATTTT.